This T cell receptor beta chain comes out of a study of shared clonotypes between healthy human individuals. The V and J ends lost 5 bases and 6 bases respectively, with 16 bases between them. This CDR3 is built from 15 residues. Per germline, CDR1 MGHDK and CDR2 SYGVNS. Clones were read by immunoSEQ multiplex PCR, and TCRdb kept only the in-frame ones, dropping some. The profile covers roughly 510,000 clones, with almost 80% appearing a single time and about an eighth taken by the ten largest. The origin of this receptor is a woman in her thirties or forties in good health. Some clones in this sample may be carry-over from other donors' samples. The chain couples TRBV25-1 to TRBJ2-2; no definite D call. Sequencing was done on a sample of PBMCs. For the CDR3, the DNA is TGTGCCAGCAGTCAGTCGGCAGCTGGCGCCGGGGAGCTGTTTTTT. Translating it yields CASSQSAAGAGELFF.